Listed below are T cell receptor beta chains from one sample, sequenced in a study of T cells in Graves' hyperthyroidism and ophthalmopathy. Each CDR3 protein is one row after TCRdb ran MiXCR on the multiplex PCR reads. The table includes about 600,000 distinct CDR3 sequences, 13% to 15% detected once. The material sequenced was blood. Every receptor here comes from a woman in her late teens or twenties with Graves' ophthalmopathy. Both conserved end residues are part of each CDR3. The order of the fields is D gene, J gene, CDR3 length, clone size, V gene, CDR3 protein, CDR3 DNA. The D gene is left open where the match is weak. Clone size appears in some rows only: once, few, many, or a class for an expanded clone.

>-|TRBJ1-2|14|-|TRBV6-1
CASSEYSGTYGYTF
TGTGCCAGCAGTGAGTATAGCGGGACCTATGGCTACACCTTC
>TRBD1|TRBJ2-1|14|many|TRBV6-1
CASSAGTAYNEQFF
TGTGCCAGCAGTGCCGGGACAGCCTACAATGAGCAGTTCTTC
>-|TRBJ2-7|13|few|TRBV6-5
CASSYGQYYEQYF
TGTGCCAGCAGTTATGGACAGTACTACGAGCAGTACTTC
>TRBD1|TRBJ2-1|14|few|TRBV18
CASSRTGQGNEQFF
TGTGCCAGCTCGCGGACAGGGCAAGGCAATGAGCAGTTCTTC
>-|TRBJ1-5|14|-|TRBV20-1
CSARGQTRNQPQHF
TGCAGTGCTAGAGGCCAGACTCGTAATCAGCCCCAGCATTTT
>-|TRBJ2-1|14|once|TRBV6-1
CASSEEGVYNEQFF
TGTGCCAGCAGTGAAGAGGGGGTTTACAATGAGCAGTTCTTC
>TRBD1|TRBJ1-2|16|many|TRBV28
CASSLGGTGEAYGYTF
TGTGCCAGCAGTTTAGGGGGAACAGGGGAGGCATATGGCTACACCTTC
>-|TRBJ1-1|14|-|TRBV5-1
CASSFRSPNTEAFF
TGCGCCAGCAGCTTTCGGTCACCGAACACTGAAGCTTTCTTT
>-|TRBJ2-5|14|many|TRBV3-1
CASSPAGVKETQYF
TGTGCCAGCAGCCCGGCAGGGGTCAAAGAGACCCAGTACTTC
>-|TRBJ2-7|12|many|TRBV30
CAWSLSSYEQYF
TGTGCCTGGAGTTTGTCCTCCTACGAGCAGTACTTC
>TRBD2|TRBJ2-1|15|many|TRBV2
CASSRTSGFGNEQFF
TGTGCCAGCAGTCGAACTAGCGGGTTCGGCAATGAGCAGTTCTTC
>TRBD1|TRBJ1-5|16|many|TRBV6-1
CASSLTGGGVGQPQHF
TGTGCCAGCAGTCTAACAGGGGGCGGGGTTGGTCAGCCCCAGCATTTT
>-|TRBJ2-1|15|many|TRBV24-1
CATSDNHRDYNEQFF
TGTGCCACCAGTGACAATCACCGGGACTACAATGAGCAGTTCTTC